The 24 T cell receptor beta chains below were found in one sample sequenced in a study of blood T cell repertoires in COVID-19. TCRdb keeps only in-frame clones here, not all; method: immunoSEQ multiplex PCR. Here the sample spans some 96,000 clones, roughly 80% being singletons. Sequenced sample: peripheral blood. Receptors originate from a woman aged 65 to 85 with acute or convalescent COVID-19.

The rearrangement links TRBV28 to TRBJ1-1; the D gene is possibly TRBD1 (6 bases). Germline V lookup: CDR1 MDHEN, CDR2 SYDVKM. The CDR3 consists of 13 residues. Trimming took 3 bases from V and 7 from J, leaving 12 bases between them. CDR3 loop: CASSLGGAVEAFF. DNA of the CDR3: TGTGCCAGCAGTTTGGGGGGGGCCGTTGAAGCTTTCTTT.

The chain recombines TRBV6-2 or TRBV6-3 with TRBJ1-1; 12 positions match TRBD1. Germline values: CDR1 MNHEY, CDR2 SVGEGT. V lost 2 bases to trimming and J lost 5 bases; unmatched junction nucleotides: 6. This CDR3 comprises 16 residues. The CDR3, as DNA: TGTGCCAGCAGTTACGCCGGGACAGGGGGCTGGACTGAAGCTTTCTTT. It yields the protein CASSYAGTGGWTEAFF.

The gene calls are TRBV7-2 and TRBJ2-7; D is perhaps TRBD1 or TRBD2 (5 bases each). From germline, CDR1 is SGHTA and CDR2 FQGNSA. V lost 5 bases, J lost 0 bases, and 14 bases lay in between. CDR3 size: 15 residues. Here the CDR3 reads CASSLDSAGSYEQYF. The DNA of the CDR3 is TGTGCCAGCAGCCTAGACAGCGCGGGCTCCTACGAGCAGTACTTC.

The CDR3 loop reads CATSRDGAGSGELFF. The CDR3 DNA reads as TGTGCCACCAGCAGAGATGGGGCGGGATCCGGGGAGCTGTTTTTT. The V and J genes are TRBV15 and TRBJ2-2; TRBD2 might be the D (6 bases). This CDR3 has 15 residues. Trimming cost V 0 bases and J 6 bases, with 11 bases left between them. The germline V gene encodes CDR1 LNHNV and CDR2 YYDKDF (reference sequence).

The chain links TRBV4-1 to TRBJ2-5; TRBD1 agrees at 11 bases. V lost 1 base to trimming and J lost 2 bases; unmatched junction nucleotides: 0. The CDR3 contains 15 residues. From germline, CDR1 is MGHRA and CDR2 YSYEKL. The CDR3 DNA reads as TGCGCCAGCAGCCAAGGGGACAGGGGGCAAGAGACCCAGTACTTC. It translates to CASSQGDRGQETQYF.

The gene calls are TRBV7-9 and TRBJ1-5; D not certain. The V gene lost 7 bases and the J gene lost 4 bases, with 11 bases spanning the gap. This CDR3 spans 13 amino acids. Germline V lookup: CDR1 SEHNR, CDR2 FQNEAQ (reference sequence). CDR3 in DNA: TGTGCCAGCACCATCGGCGGAAATCAGCCCCAGCATTTT. Its protein product is CASTIGGNQPQHF.

The chain is built from TRBV11-3 and TRBJ2-3; the match to TRBD2 covers 8 bases. Germline V gives CDR1 SGHNT, CDR2 YENEEA. The CDR3 length is 13 residues. V shed 8 bases, J shed 5 bases, and the junction held 6 bases outside the gene matches. This CDR3 reads CASGRGAVDTQYF. Here the CDR3 DNA reads TGTGCCAGCGGGCGGGGGGCGGTAGATACGCAGTATTTT.

V is TRBV6-5 and J is TRBJ1-2; D not certain. V was cut by 5 bases and J by 4 bases, with 11 bases left in between. CDR1 MNHEY and CDR2 SVGAGI come from the germline V gene. The CDR3 length is 13 residues. The CDR3 region is CASSRDGSYGYTF. The CDR3 DNA is TGTGCCAGCAGTCGTGACGGGAGCTATGGCTACACCTTC.

V is TRBV6-5 and J is TRBJ1-2, with 11 bases fitting TRBD1. The CDR3 spans 15 residues. The junction had 5 bases not matched to a gene; V was cut back by 3 bases and J by 5 bases. Germline CDR1 and CDR2: MNHEY and SVGAGI. In DNA form, the CDR3 reads TGTGCCAGCAGTTATGGGGACAGGGGGGGATATGGCTACACCTTC. Protein product: CASSYGDRGGYGYTF.

The chain carries TRBV9 and TRBJ2-1, with 12 bases matching TRBD2. V shed 3 bases, J shed 7 bases, and the junction held 8 bases outside the gene matches. The CDR3 spans 16 residues. The germline CDR1 and CDR2 sequences are SGDLS and YYNGEE. CDR3 sequence: CASSASLAGGQNEQFF. CDR3 in DNA: TGTGCCAGCAGCGCATCACTAGCGGGGGGACAAAATGAGCAGTTCTTC.

V and J are TRBV30 and TRBJ2-1; D is undetermined. Germline-derived CDR1 and CDR2 are GTSNPN and SVGIG (reference sequence). The CDR3 has 13 amino acids. Trimming shortened V by 1 base and J by 9 bases, and 13 bases separated the two germline ends. DNA of the CDR3: TGTGCCTGGAGTGGTCAGGATCCGTCTGAGCAGTTCTTC. This sequence encodes CAWSGQDPSEQFF.

The chain carries TRBV7-8 and TRBJ2-3; perhaps TRBD1 as D (5 bases). The germline V gene has CDR1 SGHVS and CDR2 FQNEAQ. The CDR3 has 12 residues. Trimming shortened V by 5 bases and J by 5 bases, and 8 bases separated the two germline ends. The CDR3 reads CASSLTGDTQYF. CDR3 sequence (DNA): TGTGCCAGCAGCCTCACAGGAGATACGCAGTATTTT.

This clone appeared a few times. The rearrangement links TRBV18 to TRBJ2-5; TRBD1 might be the D (6 bases). The CDR3 extends over 13 amino acids. Germline V gene sequence: CDR1 KGHSH, CDR2 LQKENI. V lost 6 bases, J lost 4 bases, and 12 bases lay in between. The DNA of the CDR3 is TGTGCCAGCTCGCCGAACAGGGCAGAGACCCAGTACTTC. Encoded protein: CASSPNRAETQYF.

The chain links TRBV7-3 to TRBJ2-5, with 11 bases fitting TRBD2. The ends lost 5 bases at V and 4 bases at J; junction bases unmatched: 6. CDR3 size: 15 residues. CDR1 SGHTA and CDR2 FQGTGA come from the germline V gene. The CDR3 region is CASSDRLAGSETQYF. The DNA for the CDR3 is TGTGCCAGCAGCGACCGACTAGCGGGGTCAGAGACCCAGTACTTC.

This chain links TRBV3-1 (or the pseudogene TRBV3-2) with TRBJ1-1, with D tentatively TRBD1 (5 bases). This CDR3 has 15 amino acids. Germline V gene sequence: CDR1 LGHDT, CDR2 YNNKEL (reference sequence). Trimming cost V 1 base and J 0 bases, with 9 bases left between them. The DNA of the CDR3 is TGTGCCAGCAGCCAAGTGGGGGGTCTGAACACTGAAGCTTTCTTT. The encoded protein is CASSQVGGLNTEAFF.

This chain joins TRBV7-2 and TRBJ2-3, with unresolved D. This CDR3 has 15 amino acids. Germline V lookup: CDR1 SGHTA, CDR2 FQGNSA. The V and J ends lost 2 bases and 6 bases respectively, with 15 bases between them. CDR3 DNA: TGTGCCAGCAGCTTAATGGCTACAGATGTGGATACGCAGTATTTT. Protein: CASSLMATDVDTQYF.

The chain uses TRBV9 and TRBJ2-1, with D unresolved. CDR1 SGDLS and CDR2 YYNGEE come from the germline V gene. The CDR3 spans 13 residues. Trimming stripped 0 bases from V and 7 bases from J, with 8 bases between. CDR3 bases: TGTGCCAGCAGCGTAGGTAACTTGAATGAGCAGTTCTTC. Protein product: CASSVGNLNEQFF. Supplemented by reference TRBV9 and TRBJ2-1, the full variable domain reads DSGVTQTPKHLITATGQRVTLRCSPRSGDLSVYWYQQSLDQGLQFLIQYYNGEERAKGNILERFSAQQFPDLHSELNLSSLELGDSALYFCASSVGNLNEQFFGPGTRLTVL.

The chain links TRBV2 to TRBJ2-1; D gene uncertain. Trimming took 0 bases from V and 8 from J, leaving 11 bases between them. Per germline, CDR1 SNHLY and CDR2 FYNNEI. The CDR3 spans 14 residues. CDR3 sequence: CASSEALAADEQFF. DNA of the CDR3: TGTGCCAGCAGTGAAGCGCTGGCCGCCGATGAGCAGTTCTTC.

The CDR3 bases are TGTGCCAGCAGCTTGGGACAGGGATTCTACAATGAGCAGTTCTTC. This encodes CASSLGQGFYNEQFF. The chain recombines TRBV11-2 with TRBJ2-1; 9 bases align to TRBD1. V trimming: 3 bases; J trimming: 3 bases; junction bases outside the gene matches: 3. This CDR3 comprises 15 residues. Germline lookup yields CDR1 SGHAT and CDR2 FQNNGV.

The rearrangement joins TRBV19 to TRBJ1-2; 9 positions match TRBD1. Germline V lookup: CDR1 LNHDA, CDR2 SQIVND (reference sequence). V lost 5 bases, J lost 5 bases, and 6 bases stayed unmatched. The CDR3 length is 14 residues. The CDR3, as DNA: TGTGCCAGTAGTGGGACAGGGAATAAATATGGCTACACCTTC. Translating gives CASSGTGNKYGYTF.

This chain connects TRBV30 to TRBJ2-2; 7 bases map to TRBD2. Germline trimming cut 5 bases from V and 5 bases from J; bases unmatched to any gene: 11. There are 15 residues in the CDR3. Looked up from germline, CDR1 is GTSNPN and CDR2 is SVGIG (reference sequence). CDR3 protein: CAWHAASGPTGELFF. CDR3 DNA: TGTGCCTGGCACGCGGCTAGCGGACCGACCGGGGAGCTGTTTTTT. Full variable domain (remainder filled in from reference TRBV30 and TRBJ2-2): SQTIHQWPATLVQPVGSPLSLECTVEGTSNPNLYWYRQAAGRGLQLLFYSVGIGQISSEVPQNLSASRPQDRQFILSSKKLLLSDSGFYLCAWHAASGPTGELFFGEGSRLTVL.

J is TRBJ1-5 and V is TRBV10-3; D may be TRBD1 (5 bases). The length of the CDR3 is 13 residues. Trimming removed 7 bases at V and 7 bases at J, with 14 bases between. Germline assignment: CDR1 ENHRY and CDR2 SYGVKD. CDR3 DNA sequence: TGTGCCATCACGGTAGGGGTGGGACAGCCCCAGCATTTT. This gives the protein CAITVGVGQPQHF.

The genes are TRBV3-1 (or the pseudogene TRBV3-2) and TRBJ2-1; maybe TRBD2 (5 bases). V lost 0 bases and J 1 base, leaving 13 bases between the germline ends. CDR1 and CDR2 from the germline V gene are LGHDT and YNNKEL (reference sequence). The length of the CDR3 is 17 residues. CDR3 sequence reads: CASSQDPPGWSYNEQFF. The CDR3 nucleotides are TGTGCCAGCAGCCAAGATCCGCCGGGGTGGTCCTACAATGAGCAGTTCTTC.

The chain couples TRBV30 to TRBJ2-5; 7 nucleotides match TRBD2. This CDR3 region has 15 residues. Unmatched junction bases numbered 7, after V lost 3 bases and J lost 0 bases. CDR1 and CDR2 from the germline V gene are GTSNPN and SVGIG (reference sequence). CDR3: CAWRGGRRYQETQYF. In DNA, the CDR3 is TGTGCCTGGAGGGGGGGGAGGCGGTACCAAGAGACCCAGTACTTC.